This T cell receptor beta chain was captured by sequencing in a study of cytomegalovirus exposure and HLA in healthy donors. Study-wide background: Assignment to the Caucasian-associated ancestry cluster applied to around 80% of the roughly 420 genotyped donors.

PCR amplification relied on 60 Vbeta primers (plus 13 Jbeta primers). As processed by the authors: Among the unique TCR beta chains that a later analysis counted, about 81 million in all, 10 million to 14 million were shared. Data came from immunoSEQ multiplex PCR; TCRdb stores just in-frame clones and leaves some out. V, J and clone size are taken as reported in that table, and D and trimming were inferred from the DNA itself. The table has around 150,000 clones, roughly four fifths seen once; the top ten hold approximately 5%. As concerns this clone: Its antigen is still unknown. Germline and junction disagree at one end, which may indicate a read error.

General study findings and limits: The sole available immune exposure information was CMV serostatus. It was approximately 150 TCR beta chains that were listed as cytomegalovirus-associated.

Germline V gives CDR1 SNHLY, CDR2 FYNNEI. The CDR3 has 15 residues. The clonotype comes from a woman aged 45-60 years in good health and CMV-seronegative. Sequenced: PBMCs. The V gene is TRBV2, the J gene TRBJ1-2; possible D gene TRBD1, 6 bases. DNA of the CDR3: TGTGCTAGCAGGGGAGGAGGCAGGGTGGTCTATGGCTACACCTTC. Protein: CASRGGGRVVYGYTF.